The entry below describes one T cell receptor (beta chain). Antigen specificity is unknown. The data stem from a study of beta chain features in type 1 diabetes. Germline CDR1 and CDR2: MNHEY and SMNVEV (reference sequence). The CDR3 has 14 amino acids. Trimming took 9 bases from V and 10 from J, leaving 22 bases between them. Study-wide results and limits: The study found moderately but significantly shorter TCRB CDR3s in all four CD4+ subsets of Type 1 diabetes patients.

Since all of the isolated RNA was reverse transcribed, expressed TCRB transcripts were what got sequenced. Assay used: immunoSEQ multiplex PCR; TCRdb lists only in-frame clones, some missing. Among roughly 330,000 clones listed, roughly 14% were seen once. The source is a woman in her late teens or twenties with type 1 diabetes. The chain links TRBV27 to TRBJ2-1; TRBD2 might be the D (6 bases). Sequencing was performed on naive CD4+ T cells from blood. CDR3 protein: CASTRRAVSGEQFF. CDR3 DNA: TGTGCCAGTACCCGGAGGGCCGTTTCGGGGGAGCAGTTCTTC.